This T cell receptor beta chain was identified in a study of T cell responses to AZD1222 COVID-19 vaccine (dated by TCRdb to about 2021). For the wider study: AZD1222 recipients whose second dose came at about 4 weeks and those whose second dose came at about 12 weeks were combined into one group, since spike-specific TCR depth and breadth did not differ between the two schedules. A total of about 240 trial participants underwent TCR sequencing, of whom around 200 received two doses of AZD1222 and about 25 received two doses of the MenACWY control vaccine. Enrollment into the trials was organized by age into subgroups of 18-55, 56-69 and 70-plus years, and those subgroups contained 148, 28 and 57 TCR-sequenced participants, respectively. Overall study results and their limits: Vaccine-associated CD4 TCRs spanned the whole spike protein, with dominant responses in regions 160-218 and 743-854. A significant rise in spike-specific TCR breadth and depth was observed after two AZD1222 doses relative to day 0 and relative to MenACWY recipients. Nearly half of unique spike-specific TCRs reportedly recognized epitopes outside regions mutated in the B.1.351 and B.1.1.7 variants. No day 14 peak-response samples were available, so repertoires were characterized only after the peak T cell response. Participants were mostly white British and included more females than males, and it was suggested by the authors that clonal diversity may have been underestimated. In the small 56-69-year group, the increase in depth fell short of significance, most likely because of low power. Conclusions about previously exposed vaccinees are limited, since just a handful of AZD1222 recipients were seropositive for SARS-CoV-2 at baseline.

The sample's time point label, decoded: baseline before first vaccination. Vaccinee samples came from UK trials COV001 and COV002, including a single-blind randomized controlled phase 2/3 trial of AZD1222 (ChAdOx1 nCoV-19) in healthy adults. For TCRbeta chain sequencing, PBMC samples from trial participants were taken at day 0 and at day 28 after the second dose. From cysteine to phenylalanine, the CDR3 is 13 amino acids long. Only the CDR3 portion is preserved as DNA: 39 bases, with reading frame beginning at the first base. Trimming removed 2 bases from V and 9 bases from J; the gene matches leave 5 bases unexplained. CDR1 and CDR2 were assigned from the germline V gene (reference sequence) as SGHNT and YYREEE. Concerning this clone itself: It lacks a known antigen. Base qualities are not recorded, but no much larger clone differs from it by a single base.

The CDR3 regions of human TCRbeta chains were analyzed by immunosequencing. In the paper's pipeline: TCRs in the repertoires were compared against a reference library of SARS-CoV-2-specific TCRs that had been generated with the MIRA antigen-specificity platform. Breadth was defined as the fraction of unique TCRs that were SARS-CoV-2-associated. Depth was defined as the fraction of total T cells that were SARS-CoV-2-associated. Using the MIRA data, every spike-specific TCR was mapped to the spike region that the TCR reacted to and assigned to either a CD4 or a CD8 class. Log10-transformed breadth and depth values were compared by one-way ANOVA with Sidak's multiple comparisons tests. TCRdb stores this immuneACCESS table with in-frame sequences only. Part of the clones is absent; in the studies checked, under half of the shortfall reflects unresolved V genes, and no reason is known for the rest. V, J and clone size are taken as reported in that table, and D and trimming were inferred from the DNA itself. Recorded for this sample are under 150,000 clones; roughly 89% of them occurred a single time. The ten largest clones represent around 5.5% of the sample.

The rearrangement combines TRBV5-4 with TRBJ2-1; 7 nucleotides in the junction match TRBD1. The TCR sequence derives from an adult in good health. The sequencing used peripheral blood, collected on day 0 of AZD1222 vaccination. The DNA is TGTGCCAGCAGCTTAGAAGGGGGCAGTGAGCAGTTCTTC. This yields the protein CASSLEGGSEQFF.